This TCR beta chain derives from a study of blood T cell repertoires in COVID-19. Background on the study: Collection of acute and convalescent COVID-19 samples took place in the United States, Italy and Spain. T cells, B-cell-depleted T cells, or PBMCs supplied cDNA or gDNA.

In the original processing: Researchers report that nucleated cell counts were estimated from reference gene primer amplification. TCRdb keeps only in-frame clones here, not all; method: immunoSEQ multiplex PCR. V and J calls and clone size follow that table, whereas D and trimming were derived from the DNA. The data contain approximately 46,000 clones, about 85% of them singletons. The germline V gene encodes CDR1 MDHEN and CDR2 SYDVKM. The CDR3 covers 16 residues. V was clipped by 3 bases and J by 1 base, with 13 bases between them. This clone was seen a single time. This receptor was obtained from a man in his 60s with acute or convalescent COVID-19. V is TRBV28 and J is TRBJ1-3; D gene unclear. Sequencing was performed on peripheral blood. CDR3 region: CASSLGGIGSGNTIYF. The CDR3 DNA follows: TGTGCCAGCAGTTTGGGAGGGATCGGGTCTGGAAACACCATATATTTT.